These 18 T cell receptor beta chains share one sample of origin, sequenced in a study of response to subunit inactivated influenza vaccine. TCRdb processed the RT-PCR reads anew with MiXCR; each CDR3 protein has one entry. Here the sample spans some 570,000 distinct CDR3 sequences, 11% being singletons. These records were also assigned to another study, of T cells expressing NK-cell markers. That work states: Scientists made TCR beta cDNA using 5'RACE template switching with UMIs.

This material consisted of PBMCs from blood, taken on the day of vaccination. The source of these receptors is a man aged 50 to 59 who received an inactivated influenza vaccine.

This clonotype was counted between two and nine times. The chain couples TRBV20-1 to TRBJ2-1; 8 bases agree with TRBD2. The CDR3 is made up of 15 amino acids. V was pared by 5 bases and J by 4 bases, with 10 bases of the junction left unmatched. Germline-derived CDR1 and CDR2 are DFQATT and SNEGSKA (reference sequence). This chain's CDR3 is CSAGRTSWYYNEQFF. As DNA, the CDR3 is TGCAGTGCTGGACGGACTAGCTGGTATTACAATGAGCAGTTCTTC.

This sequence joins TRBV11-2 and TRBJ2-4; D is ambiguous. The ends were cut back, 1 base at V and 11 bases at J, with 18 bases in the middle. The germline V gene has CDR1 SGHAT and CDR2 FQNNGV. The CDR3 is made up of 15 amino acids. CDR3 sequence (DNA): TGTGCCAGCAGCTTAGGGCCTCTAGATTTTCCCCTTCAGTACTTC. Translating it yields CASSLGPLDFPLQYF. Supplemented by reference TRBV11-2 and TRBJ2-4, the full variable domain reads EAGVAQSPRYKIIEKRQSVAFWCNPISGHATLYWYQQILGQGPKLLIQFQNNGVVDDSQLPKDRFSAERLKGVDSTLKIQPAKLEDSAVYLCASSLGPLDFPLQYFGAGTRLSVL.

The rearrangement uses TRBV4-3 and TRBJ2-1; TRBD2 matches at 9 bases. This CDR3 is built from 16 residues. The J segment lost 11 bases and the V segment lost 0 bases, leaving 11 bases of the junction unmatched. CDR1 and CDR2 (germline): LGHNA, YSLEER. CDR3 DNA sequence: TGCGCCAGCAGCCAAGAGGGCCTAGCGGGAACCCAGAAGCAGTTCTTC. The encoded protein is CASSQEGLAGTQKQFF.

This clonotype came up a few times. V is TRBV6-5 and J is TRBJ2-7, with 8 bases aligning to TRBD2. This CDR3 has 15 amino acids. CDR1 and CDR2 (germline): MNHEY, SVGAGI. The V and J ends lost 1 base and 5 bases, in that order; junction bases with no gene match: 7. CDR3 sequence: CASSYYGSGTDEQYF. The DNA for the CDR3 is TGTGCCAGCAGTTACTACGGTAGCGGGACTGACGAGCAGTACTTC.

The chain carries TRBV6-2 or TRBV6-3 and TRBJ2-1; D perhaps matches TRBD2 (6 bases). Trimming removed 0 bases at V and 1 base at J, with 16 bases between. The V gene's germline CDR1 is MNHEY and CDR2 SVGEGT. This CDR3 is 18 amino acids long. The CDR3 sequence is CASSYSTWRERSYNEQFF. For the CDR3, the DNA is TGTGCCAGCAGTTACTCGACATGGCGGGAAAGATCCTACAATGAGCAGTTCTTC.

The J gene is TRBJ2-3, the V gene TRBV7-2; D is unresolved. The germline V gene encodes CDR1 SGHTA and CDR2 FQGNSA. The V end lost 1 base, the J end lost 7 bases, and 18 bases lay between the germline ends. This CDR3 spans 16 amino acids. The CDR3 nucleotides are TGTGCCAGCAGCTTAGGTTTGGCTAACTCACGACATACGCAGTATTTT. Translated, it gives CASSLGLANSRHTQYF.

CDR3 sequence reads: CASRPRRLGEQFF. The CDR3 DNA reads TGTGCCAGCAGACCCCGCCGATTGGGTGAGCAGTTCTTC. The chain employs TRBV6-1 and TRBJ2-1; D call uncertain. The CDR3 runs to 13 residues. Germline loops: CDR1 MNHNS, CDR2 SASEGT. Trimming removed 6 bases at V and 9 bases at J, with 15 bases between.

V gene TRBV19 combines with J gene TRBJ2-1; 9 nucleotides agree with TRBD1. CDR3 length equals 14 residues. Germline assignment: CDR1 LNHDA and CDR2 SQIVND (reference sequence). Losses at the gene ends were 10 bases for V and 1 base for J; bases not matched to a gene: 5. The CDR3 DNA sequence: TGTGCCACAAAACAGGGGGCTTCCTACAATGAGCAGTTCTTC. Protein: CATKQGASYNEQFF.

The rearrangement links TRBV6-2 or TRBV6-3 to TRBJ2-1, with TRBD1 matching 7 bases. Trimming removed 6 bases from V and 4 bases from J; junction bases left unmatched: 9. CDR1 is MNHEY, CDR2 SVGEGT, per germline. This CDR3 comprises 15 residues. CDR3: CASRAWDSDYNEQFF. Here the CDR3 DNA reads TGTGCCAGCAGAGCGTGGGACAGCGATTACAATGAGCAGTTCTTC.

This clonotype was found many times. The genes are TRBV6-5 and TRBJ2-3, with 8 bases that match TRBD2. This CDR3 region has 15 residues. Losses at the gene ends were 4 bases for V and 3 bases for J; bases not matched to a gene: 6. Germline V gene data show CDR1 as MNHEY and CDR2 as SVGAGI. The CDR3 DNA sequence: TGTGCCAGCAGTTCCCAAGCGGGGGCTACAGATACGCAGTATTTT. Encoded protein: CASSSQAGATDTQYF.

J is TRBJ1-1 and V is TRBV11-2, with 9 bases aligning to TRBD1. The CDR3 covers 15 residues. CDR1 is SGHAT, CDR2 FQNNGV, per germline. With 6 bases clipped from V and 6 bases from J, the junction kept 11 bases outside the gene matches. The CDR3 coding sequence is TGTGCCAGCAGTTTGACACAGGGGGCTGGCGCTGAAGCTTTCTTT. Its protein product is CASSLTQGAGAEAFF.

This chain connects TRBV20-1 to TRBJ2-5; 9 bases fit TRBD1. V was clipped by 5 bases and J by 6 bases; unmatched bases: 13. CDR3 length: 15 amino acids. Germline lookup yields CDR1 DFQATT and CDR2 SNEGSKA (reference sequence). DNA of the CDR3: TGCAGTGCTCCGACTCCTAAGACAGGGGGGAAGACCCAGTACTTC. Translation: CSAPTPKTGGKTQYF.

Only a few counts were recorded for this clonotype. This chain uses TRBV20-1 with TRBJ1-2, with D unclear. The germline V gene encodes CDR1 DFQATT and CDR2 SNEGSKA (reference sequence). This CDR3 spans 13 amino acids. Trimming removed 1 base at V and 2 bases at J, with 8 bases between. CDR3 bases: TGCAGTGCTAGAGGGAACGCCAACTATGGCTACACCTTC. Translation gives CSARGNANYGYTF.

This clonotype was detected a few times. This chain joins TRBV6-5 and TRBJ1-2, with 11 bases that match TRBD1. V lost 1 base, J lost 3 bases, and 10 bases stayed unmatched. Per the germline V gene, CDR1 is MNHEY and CDR2 is SVGAGI. This CDR3 spans 18 amino acids. The CDR3 nucleotides read TGTGCCAGCAGTTACTTTCGGACAGGGGGCGCTTCCCACTATGGCTACACCTTC. Amino acids: CASSYFRTGGASHYGYTF.

The chain carries TRBV4-1 and TRBJ2-3; 9 nucleotides align to TRBD2. The CDR3 contains 16 residues. Trimming removed 1 base from V and 4 bases from J; junction bases left unmatched: 6. The germline V gene encodes CDR1 MGHRA and CDR2 YSYEKL. The CDR3 nucleotides are TGCGCCAGCAGCCAAGGCCCTAGCGGGGCCCCAGATACGCAGTATTTT. Translation: CASSQGPSGAPDTQYF.

This clonotype showed up just a few times. This rearrangement joins TRBV28 to TRBJ2-1; D is perhaps TRBD1 (6 bases). The CDR3 length is 15 residues. The germline V gene has CDR1 MDHEN and CDR2 SYDVKM. Trimming cost V 2 bases and J 10 bases, with 18 bases left between them. The CDR3 DNA reads as TGTGCCAGCAGTTTAATCCAGGGGACGGACCCGGAGCAGTTCTTC. Protein product: CASSLIQGTDPEQFF.

This clonotype occurred a few times. This CDR3 is CASSLRTGTQYF. The CDR3 region has the DNA TGTGCCAGCAGCCTCAGGACGGGGACGCAGTATTTT. This chain uses TRBV25-1 with TRBJ2-3; a possible D gene is TRBD2 (5 bases). Germline V lookup: CDR1 MGHDK, CDR2 SYGVNS. This CDR3 is built from 12 residues. Trimming took off 6 bases at V and 9 bases at J, with 13 bases between the two ends.

In this sample, this clonotype turned up a few times. V and J are TRBV28 and TRBJ2-5; possibly TRBD1 for D (6 bases). The V gene's germline CDR1 is MDHEN and CDR2 SYDVKM. The CDR3 is 14 amino acids. Trimming removed 5 bases at V and 2 bases at J, with 12 bases between. CDR3 residues: CASSTGQPQETQYF. The CDR3, as DNA: TGTGCCAGCAGTACCGGACAGCCTCAAGAGACCCAGTACTTC.